These 14 T cell receptor beta chains came from one sample sequenced in a study of T cells in Graves' hyperthyroidism and ophthalmopathy. Regions amplified from RNA transcripts were the TCR beta CDR3 regions. With the HTBI primer set, the TCR CDR3 went through a first round of RT-PCR. TCRdb re-analysed the multiplex PCR reads in MiXCR, keeping a single row per CDR3 protein. The data contain 650,000 to 700,000 distinct CDR3 sequences, 15% to 20% of them singletons. Sequenced material: blood. Receptor source: a man over 45 with Graves' hyperthyroidism.

This clonotype showed up many times. The chain couples TRBV12-3 or TRBV12-4 to TRBJ1-5, with no clear D. The CDR3 length is 12 residues. V was pared by 7 bases and J by 12 bases, with 16 bases between. The CDR3 region has the DNA TGTGCCAGCACTCAAGCGGGGAGTGGCCAGCATTTT. This gives the protein CASTQAGSGQHF.

This clonotype was seen at least ten times. The J gene is TRBJ1-4, the V gene TRBV28, with 7 bases lining up with TRBD1. Germline CDR1 MDHEN, CDR2 SYDVKM. The J segment lost 4 bases and the V segment lost 2 bases, leaving 7 bases of the junction unmatched. The CDR3 runs to 16 residues. The CDR3 region has the DNA TGTGCCAGCAGTTTACCTACAGGGGAGGGTAATGAAAAACTGTTTTTT. Translated, it gives CASSLPTGEGNEKLFF.

CDR3 DNA sequence: TGTGCCAGCAGTTACAGGGGCGGGAGAGGGGAGACCCAGTACTTC. As protein: CASSYRGGRGETQYF. This chain uses TRBV6-9 with TRBJ2-5, with D perhaps matching TRBD2 (7 bases). This CDR3 region has 15 residues. The germline gives CDR1 MNHGY, CDR2 SVAAGI. V lost 3 bases to trimming and J lost 5 bases, with 16 bases between them.

V gene TRBV4-2 combines with J gene TRBJ1-1, with D perhaps TRBD1 (5 bases). With 5 bases removed from V and 8 bases from J, the gap between germline ends came to 15 bases. CDR3 size: 13 residues. CDR1 is LGHNA, CDR2 YNFKEQ, per germline. CDR3 coding DNA: TGTGCCAGCAGCTCGGGGGACGGCCGGGAAGCTTTCTTT. Its protein product is CASSSGDGREAFF.

This clonotype was detected many times. This chain links TRBV12-3 or TRBV12-4 with TRBJ1-5, with a weak D call TRBD1 (6 bases). Trimming pared 6 bases from V and 3 bases from J, leaving 12 bases between. This CDR3 is built from 14 residues. The CDR3: CASRPGDDNQPQHF. In DNA, the CDR3 is TGTGCCAGCAGGCCAGGGGACGACAATCAGCCCCAGCATTTT.

This clonotype was counted only a few times. This chain links TRBV20-1 with TRBJ2-2; TRBD2 aligns across 10 bases. This CDR3 region has 15 residues. Trimming removed 6 bases from V and 5 bases from J; junction bases left unmatched: 9. The germline gives CDR1 DFQATT, CDR2 SNEGSKA (reference sequence). The CDR3 bases are TGCAGTGCCACCCCTAGCGGGAGATTGACCGGGGAGCTGTTTTTT. Its translation is CSATPSGRLTGELFF.

This clonotype was observed many times. The chain couples TRBV2 to TRBJ1-6, with no clear D. The germline V gene has CDR1 SNHLY and CDR2 FYNNEI. V lost 6 bases to trimming and J lost 8 bases, with 11 bases between them. CDR3 length: 13 amino acids. In nucleotides, the CDR3 is TGTGCCAGCAGCCAAACTGGGGATTCACCCCTCCACTTT. This translates into CASSQTGDSPLHF.

This chain uses TRBV6-1 with TRBJ2-7; D may be TRBD2 (6 bases). CDR1 and CDR2 from the germline V gene are MNHNS and SASEGT. The CDR3 consists of 15 residues. Trimming shortened V by 5 bases and J by 1 base, and 15 bases separated the two germline ends. The CDR3 coding sequence is TGTGCCAGCAGTCGTCCGGGACTTACGTCCTACGAGCAGTACTTC. Translation: CASSRPGLTSYEQYF.

This clonotype came up many times. J is TRBJ2-1 and V is TRBV10-3; the match to TRBD2 covers 12 bases. CDR3 length: 17 amino acids. Germline lookup yields CDR1 ENHRY and CDR2 SYGVKD. The J segment lost 7 bases and the V segment lost 1 base, leaving 8 bases of the junction unmatched. DNA for the CDR3: TGTGCCATCAGTGAGTGGCTAGCGGGAGGGCCCTCTAATGAGCAGTTCTTC. It encodes CAISEWLAGGPSNEQFF.

V usage is TRBV10-3 and J usage is TRBJ2-3; 11 bases are shared with TRBD2. Trimming at V came to 0 bases and at J to 5 bases, leaving 4 bases not matched to a gene. This CDR3 comprises 16 residues. Germline CDR1 ENHRY, CDR2 SYGVKD. The CDR3 DNA sequence: TGTGCCATCAGTGAGTCTAGCGGGAGGGCCCTAGATACGCAGTATTTT. Its protein product is CAISESSGRALDTQYF.

This clonotype showed up many times. CDR3 bases: TGTGCCAGTAAAGGACTAGCGGGAGTGACAGATACGCAGTATTTT. Translating gives CASKGLAGVTDTQYF. The chain recombines TRBV19 with TRBJ2-3; 13 bases fit TRBD2. With V trimmed by 7 bases and J by 3 bases, 4 bases remained unmatched. There are 15 residues in the CDR3. The germline gives CDR1 LNHDA, CDR2 SQIVND (reference sequence). Full variable domain (remainder filled in from reference TRBV19 and TRBJ2-3): DGGITQSPKYLFRKEGQNVTLSCEQNLNHDAMYWYRQDPGQGLRLIYYSQIVNDFQKGDIAEGYSVSREKKESFPLTVTSAQKNPTAFYLCASKGLAGVTDTQYFGPGTRLTVL.

The chain recombines TRBV27 with TRBJ2-1; TRBD2 is a possible D gene (5 bases). Germline V gene data show CDR1 as MNHEY and CDR2 as SMNVEV (reference sequence). CDR3 length equals 16 residues. Trimming removed 5 bases from V and 0 bases from J, with 14 bases in between. The CDR3 DNA is TGTGCCAGCAGTCCGGCGGGCCGGAGCTCCTACAATGAGCAGTTCTTC. Its protein is CASSPAGRSSYNEQFF.

This clonotype appeared many times. The chain joins TRBV27 to TRBJ2-1; D is possibly TRBD2 (5 bases). The CDR3 runs to 13 residues. Trimming left V 5 bases short and J 4 bases short, with 9 bases between. Germline-derived CDR1 and CDR2 are MNHEY and SMNVEV (reference sequence). The DNA for the CDR3 is TGTGCCAGCAGTCCTCTAGCTTACAATGAGCAGTTCTTC. It translates to CASSPLAYNEQFF.

The chain joins TRBV19 to TRBJ1-1; D gene ambiguous. Trimming shortened V by 7 bases and J by 3 bases, and 6 bases separated the two germline ends. Germline V CDR1 and CDR2: LNHDA, SQIVND (reference sequence). The CDR3 consists of 11 residues. CDR3 sequence (DNA): TGTGCCAGTACTGAATACACTGAAGCTTTCTTT. This gives the protein CASTEYTEAFF.